This T cell receptor beta chain was recovered during a study of long-term antiretroviral therapy in people with HIV. Notes on the study in general: It was observed that HIV repertoires exhibited narrower CDR3 length ranges than controls. ART preceded a rise in diversity that nonetheless stayed lower than in transplant donor controls.

To note about this clone: Its specificity is not known.

CDR1 is SQVTM and CDR2 is ANQGSEA in the germline V gene. The length of the CDR3 is 14 residues. Trimming cost V 6 bases and J 3 bases; bases outside gene matches: 6. The libraries were made with immunoSEQ v3.0 at survey level. Per sample, sequencing targeted roughly 40,000-55,000 T-cell genomes. Assay: immunoSEQ multiplex PCR; the TCRdb copy retains only in-frame clones and omits some. The sample includes tens of thousands of clones, approximately 78% of them seen just once. This TCR came from a woman younger than 45 with HIV. The chain couples TRBV29-1 to TRBJ1-4, with 8 bases matching TRBD1. This sample comprised unsorted PBMCs, obtained 0.2 years after starting antiretroviral therapy. CDR3 sequence (DNA): TGCAGCGTAAGACCGGGACAGGCTAATGAAAAACTGTTTTTT. It specifies CSVRPGQANEKLFF.